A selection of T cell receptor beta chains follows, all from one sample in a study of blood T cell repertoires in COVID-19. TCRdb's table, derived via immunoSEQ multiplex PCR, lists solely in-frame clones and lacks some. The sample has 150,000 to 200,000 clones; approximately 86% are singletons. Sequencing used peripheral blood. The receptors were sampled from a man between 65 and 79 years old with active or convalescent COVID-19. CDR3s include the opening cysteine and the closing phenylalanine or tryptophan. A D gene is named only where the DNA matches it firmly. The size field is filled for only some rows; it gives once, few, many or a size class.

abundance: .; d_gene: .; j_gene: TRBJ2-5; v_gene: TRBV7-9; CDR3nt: TGTGCCAGCAGCGTCCGGAGTGGAGAGACCCAGTACTTC; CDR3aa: CASSVRSGETQYF
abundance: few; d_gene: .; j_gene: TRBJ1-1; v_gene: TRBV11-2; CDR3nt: TGTGCCAGCAGCCACCCCGGGTCCACTGAAGCTTTCTTT; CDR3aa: CASSHPGSTEAFF
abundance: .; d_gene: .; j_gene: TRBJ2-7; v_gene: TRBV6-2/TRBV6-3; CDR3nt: TGTGCCAGCAGTTACACAGGGTCCTCCTACGAGCAGTACTTC; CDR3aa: CASSYTGSSYEQYF
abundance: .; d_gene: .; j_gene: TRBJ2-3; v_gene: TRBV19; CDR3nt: TGTGCCAGTAGTATAGCTAGGGGGAGAGATACGCAGTATTTT; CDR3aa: CASSIARGRDTQYF
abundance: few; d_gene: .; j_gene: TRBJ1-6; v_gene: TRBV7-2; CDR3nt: TGTGCCAGCAGCCCATCTCCTTTTCGGGGGAGAGGTTCACCCCTCCACTTT; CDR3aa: CASSPSPFRGRGSPLHF
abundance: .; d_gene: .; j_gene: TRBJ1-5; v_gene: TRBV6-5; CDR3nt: TGTGCCAGCAGTCCAGGGTTTCCCAATCAGCCCCAGCATTTT; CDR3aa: CASSPGFPNQPQHF
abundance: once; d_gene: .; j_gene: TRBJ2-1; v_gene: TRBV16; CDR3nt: TGTGCCAGCAGGACCGTGCGGGTTTTTGGTTACAATGAGCAGTTCTTC; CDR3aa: CASRTVRVFGYNEQFF
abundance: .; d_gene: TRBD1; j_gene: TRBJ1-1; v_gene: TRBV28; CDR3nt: TGTGCCAGCAGGGACAGGGGGCGTTCTGAAGCTTTCTTT; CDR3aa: CASRDRGRSEAFF
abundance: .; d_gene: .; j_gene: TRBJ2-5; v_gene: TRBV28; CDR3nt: TGTGCCAGCAGTTTGCCCCTAGTTAAAGAGACCCAGTACTTC; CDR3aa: CASSLPLVKETQYF
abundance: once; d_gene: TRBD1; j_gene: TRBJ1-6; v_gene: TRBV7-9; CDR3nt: TGTGCCAGCAGCTACCGGGACAGTAATTCACCCCTCCACTTT; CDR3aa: CASSYRDSNSPLHF
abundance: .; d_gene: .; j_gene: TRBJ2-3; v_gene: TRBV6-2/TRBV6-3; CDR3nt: TGTGCCAGCAGTTTTTCACAGGGTTCAAATACGCAGTATTTT; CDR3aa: CASSFSQGSNTQYF
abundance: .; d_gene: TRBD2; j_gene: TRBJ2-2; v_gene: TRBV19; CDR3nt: TGTGCCAGTAGTGATTTCCGGGCGCTAGCGGGGGCCCCACGGGATGCCGGGGAGCTGTTTTTT; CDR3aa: CASSDFRALAGAPRDAGELFF
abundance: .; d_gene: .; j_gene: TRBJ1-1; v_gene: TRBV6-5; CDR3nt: TGTGCCAGCAGCCTCCAAACAGGGTACACTGAAGCTTTCTTT; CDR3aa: CASSLQTGYTEAFF
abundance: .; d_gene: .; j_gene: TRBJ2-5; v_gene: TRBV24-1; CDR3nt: TGTGCCACCAGTGGGGGAGGGGGGTACCAAGAGACCCAGTACTTC; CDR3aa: CATSGGGGYQETQYF
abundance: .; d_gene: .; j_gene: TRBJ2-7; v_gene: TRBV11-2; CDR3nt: TGTGCCAGCAGCTTCGGGCGGAGGGACTACGAGCAGTACTTC; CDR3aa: CASSFGRRDYEQYF
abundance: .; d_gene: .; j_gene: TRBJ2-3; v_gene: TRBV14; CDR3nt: TGTGCCAGCAGCCAAGAAAGGGTGCCAAAGAGAGGGTCGTCAGATACGCAGTATTTT; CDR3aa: CASSQERVPKRGSSDTQYF
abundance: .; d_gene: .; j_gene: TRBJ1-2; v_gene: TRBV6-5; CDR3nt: TGTGCCAGCAGTTACTCGACGGGACTTAACTATGGCTACACCTTC; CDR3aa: CASSYSTGLNYGYTF
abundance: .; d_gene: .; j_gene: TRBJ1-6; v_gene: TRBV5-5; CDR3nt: TGTGCCAGCAGCTTGTTTGCAGGGGATTCACCCCTCCACTTT; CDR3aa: CASSLFAGDSPLHF
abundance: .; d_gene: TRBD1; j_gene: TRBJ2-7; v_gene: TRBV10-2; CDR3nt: TGCGCCAGCAGGCAGGGGGTCTCCTACGAGCAGTACTTC; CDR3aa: CASRQGVSYEQYF
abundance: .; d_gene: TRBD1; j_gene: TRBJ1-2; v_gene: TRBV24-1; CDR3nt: TGTGCCACCAGTCACCGACAGGGTCGTGGCTACACCTTC; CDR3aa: CATSHRQGRGYTF
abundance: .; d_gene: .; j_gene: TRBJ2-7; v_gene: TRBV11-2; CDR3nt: TGTGCCAGCAGCTTTGCGACAGTCTACGAGCAGTACTTC; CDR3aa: CASSFATVYEQYF
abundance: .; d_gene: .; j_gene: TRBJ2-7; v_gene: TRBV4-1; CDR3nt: TGCGCCAGCAGCCATACCGGGAAGGGCCGGAGGGGCTACGAGCAGTACTTC; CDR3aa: CASSHTGKGRRGYEQYF
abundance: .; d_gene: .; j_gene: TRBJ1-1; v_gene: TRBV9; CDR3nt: TGTGCCAGCAGCACGCTAATGAACACTGAAGCTTTCTTT; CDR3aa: CASSTLMNTEAFF
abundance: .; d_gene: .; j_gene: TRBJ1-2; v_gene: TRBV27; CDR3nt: TGTGCCAGCAGTTTTCAGGGGTGGGATGGCTACACCTTC; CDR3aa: CASSFQGWDGYTF
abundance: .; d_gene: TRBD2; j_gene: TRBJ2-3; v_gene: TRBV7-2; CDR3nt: TGTGCCAGCAGCCCAACGCGGGGGGGACCAGATACGCAGTATTTT; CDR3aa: CASSPTRGGPDTQYF
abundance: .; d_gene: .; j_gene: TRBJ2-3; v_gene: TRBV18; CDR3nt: TGTGCCAGCTCACCTACTAGGGGGGGGGCTGGCACAGATACGCAGTATTTT; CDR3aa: CASSPTRGGAGTDTQYF
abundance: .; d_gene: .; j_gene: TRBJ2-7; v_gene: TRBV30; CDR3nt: TGTGCCTGGAGGGCGCAGGGTGTGGGGGAGCAGTACTTC; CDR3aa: CAWRAQGVGEQYF
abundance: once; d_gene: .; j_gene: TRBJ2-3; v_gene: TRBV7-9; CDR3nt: TGTGCCAGCAGCCCCGGGAGCACAGATACGCAGTATTTT; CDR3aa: CASSPGSTDTQYF
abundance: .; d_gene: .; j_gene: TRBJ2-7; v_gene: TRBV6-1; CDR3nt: TGTGCCAGCAGTGAGGCAGACTACGAGCAGTACTTC; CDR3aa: CASSEADYEQYF
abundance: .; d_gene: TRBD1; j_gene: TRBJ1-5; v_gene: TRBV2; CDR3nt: TGTGCCAGCTCCCGACAGGGTGGCAATCAGCCCCAGCATTTT; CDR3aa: CASSRQGGNQPQHF
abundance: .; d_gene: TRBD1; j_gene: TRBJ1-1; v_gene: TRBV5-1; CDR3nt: TGCGCCAGCAGCTCCGGGACAGGGGGTAACACCGAAGCTTTCTTT; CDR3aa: CASSSGTGGNTEAFF
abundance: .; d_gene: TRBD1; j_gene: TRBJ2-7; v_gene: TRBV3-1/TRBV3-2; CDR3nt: TGTGCCAGCAGCCCTCAGACAGGGCGCCCCTCGTACGAGCAGTACTTC; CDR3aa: CASSPQTGRPSYEQYF
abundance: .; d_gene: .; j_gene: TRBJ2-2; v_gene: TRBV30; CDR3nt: TGTGCCTGGACCGCTCTAGCCCGGGCCGGGGAGCTGTTTTTT; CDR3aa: CAWTALARAGELFF
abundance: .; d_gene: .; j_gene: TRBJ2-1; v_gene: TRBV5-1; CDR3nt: TGCGCCAGCAGCTTGGTCGGGACTTACGATGAGCAGTTCTTC; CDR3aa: CASSLVGTYDEQFF
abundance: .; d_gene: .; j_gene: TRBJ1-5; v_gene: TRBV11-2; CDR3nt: TGTGCCAGCAGCTTAAGGGGTAGCAATCAGCCCCAGCATTTT; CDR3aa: CASSLRGSNQPQHF
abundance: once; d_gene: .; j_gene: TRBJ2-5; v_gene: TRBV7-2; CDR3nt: TGTGCCAGCAGCCAGGGGAGACAGTGGGAGACCCAGTACTTC; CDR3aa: CASSQGRQWETQYF
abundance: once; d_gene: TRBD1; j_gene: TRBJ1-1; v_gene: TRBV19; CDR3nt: TGTGCCAGTAGTTCCACCTCGGGACAGGGTAAAGCTTTCTTT; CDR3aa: CASSSTSGQGKAFF
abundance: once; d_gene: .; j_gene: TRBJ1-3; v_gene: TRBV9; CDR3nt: TGTGCCAGCAGCGTAGGTTCCCTCTCTGGAAACACCATATATTTT; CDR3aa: CASSVGSLSGNTIYF
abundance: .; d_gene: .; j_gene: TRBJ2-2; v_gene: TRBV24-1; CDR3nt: TGTGCCACCAGTGATTTGCCCCTGTTCGGGGACACCGGGGAGCTGTTTTTT; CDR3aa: CATSDLPLFGDTGELFF
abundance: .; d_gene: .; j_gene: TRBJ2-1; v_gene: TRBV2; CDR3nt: TGTGCCAGCAACCGACCCCGCGGGTTCTTC; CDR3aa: CASNRPRGFF